This is a list of T cell receptor beta chains from one sample in a study of OX40 agonist ivuxolimab in advanced cancers. Libraries were prepared by immunoSEQ multiplex PCR; TCRdb keeps only in-frame clonotypes and omits some of them. The sample contains more than 75,000 clones, less than 85% of which appear only once. Specimen: CD4+ or CD8+ T cells sorted from blood, collected in a trial of the OX40 agonist ivuxolimab. Every receptor here comes from an adult with an advanced solid tumor such as melanoma, head and neck, liver or kidney cancer. CDR3s include the opening cysteine and the closing phenylalanine or tryptophan. Each record gives: clone size, D gene, J gene, V gene, CDR3 DNA, CDR3 protein. D genes are given only for firm matches. Not every row has a clone size; where given, it reads once, few, many or a size class.

. | . | TRBJ1-4 | TRBV7-2 | TGTGCCAGCAGCTCCGGGACACGGGAAAAACTGTTTTTT | CASSSGTREKLFF
. | TRBD1 | TRBJ2-7 | TRBV5-1 | TGCGCCAGCAGACACGGACAGGGGGCGAAAGAGCAGTACTTC | CASRHGQGAKEQYF
. | . | TRBJ1-6 | TRBV9 | TGTGCCAGCAGCGTAGCGGTGGGCTCCTATAATTCACCCCTCCACTTT | CASSVAVGSYNSPLHF
few | . | TRBJ1-5 | TRBV9 | TGTGCCAGCGGAGATGGCAATCAGCCCCAGCATTTT | CASGDGNQPQHF
. | . | TRBJ1-1 | TRBV2 | TGTGCCAGCAGTGAGGGCAGGGAAGCTTTCTTT | CASSEGREAFF
. | . | TRBJ2-3 | TRBV5-1 | TGCGCCAGCAGCCAAGCCGGGACGGGAACTGTTAATACGCAGTATTTT | CASSQAGTGTVNTQYF
. | TRBD2 | TRBJ2-2 | TRBV5-1 | TGCGCCAGCAGCTTGGGCGGGGGAAGGGCCGGGGAGCTGTTTTTT | CASSLGGGRAGELFF
. | . | TRBJ1-2 | TRBV5-4 | TGTGCCAGCAGCTTGTTGCAGGGTGCTGTTTATGGCTACACCTTC | CASSLLQGAVYGYTF
. | TRBD2 | TRBJ2-1 | TRBV10-3 | TGTGCCATCAGTGGATCTAGCGGGATTGGGGATGAGCAGTTCTTC | CAISGSSGIGDEQFF
. | TRBD2 | TRBJ2-1 | TRBV7-2 | TGTGCCAGCAGCTTAAATGGACTAGCGGGGGGTTACAATGAGCAGTTCTTC | CASSLNGLAGGYNEQFF
once | TRBD2 | TRBJ2-3 | TRBV2 | TGTGCCAGCAGTGAGGGGGGACTAGCTCGCAGCACAGATACGCAGTATTTT | CASSEGGLARSTDTQYF
few | . | TRBJ1-2 | TRBV7-2 | TGTGCCAGCAGCCCTCCTAGAGAGGGCTATGGCTACACCTTC | CASSPPREGYGYTF
. | . | TRBJ1-1 | TRBV19 | TGTGCCAGTAGTATGGGTAGGGATACTGAAGCTTTCTTT | CASSMGRDTEAFF
. | TRBD1 | TRBJ1-6 | TRBV5-4 | TGTGCCAGCAGCTGGGGCCCGACAGGGGGCGCTGGGGGACCCCTCCACTTT | CASSWGPTGGAGGPLHF
. | TRBD2 | TRBJ2-2 | TRBV7-2 | TGTGCCAGCAGCTTAAGGGCTAGCGGGGGCCCAGGGGAGCTGTTTTTT | CASSLRASGGPGELFF
. | . | TRBJ1-3 | TRBV6-5 | TGTGCCAGCAGTTACTCGTCTGTCGTCTCTGGAAACACCATATATTTT | CASSYSSVVSGNTIYF
. | TRBD2 | TRBJ2-7 | TRBV5-8 | TGTGCCAGCAGCTTGGCCAGGGTTGCGGGGGGGCGATACGAGCAGTACTTC | CASSLARVAGGRYEQYF
. | . | TRBJ2-5 | TRBV18 | TGTGCCAGCTCACCACCCCGGCTACCGCCGTCGGAGACCCAGTACTTC | CASSPPRLPPSETQYF
. | . | TRBJ1-5 | TRBV6-1 | TGTGCCAGCAGTGAATCCGTGCAGGGGAGGAACAATCAGCCCCAGCATTTT | CASSESVQGRNNQPQHF
. | . | TRBJ2-7 | TRBV5-1 | TGCGCCAGCAGCTTCTCGGCGGGATCCGAGCAGTACTTC | CASSFSAGSEQYF
. | . | TRBJ1-1 | TRBV5-1 | TGCGCCAGCAGCTTGGCGGTCATAGCGGACACTGAAGCTTTCTTT | CASSLAVIADTEAFF
. | . | TRBJ2-5 | TRBV19 | TGTGCCAGTAGTGCAGGCAGAGAGACCCAGTACTTC | CASSAGRETQYF
. | . | TRBJ2-7 | TRBV5-1 | TGCGCCAGCAGCCCAAACGTGGACGAGCAGTACTTC | CASSPNVDEQYF
. | TRBD1 | TRBJ1-5 | TRBV6-5 | TGTGCCAGCAGTTTCCGGACAGGGGGGGCAAAGGAGCCCCAGCATTTT | CASSFRTGGAKEPQHF
. | . | TRBJ2-7 | TRBV18 | TGTGCCAGCTCACCTGGACCAACCTACGAGCAGTACTTC | CASSPGPTYEQYF
. | . | TRBJ1-2 | TRBV19 | TGTGCCAGTAGTATATCCCCGCGGACCTATGGCTACACCTTC | CASSISPRTYGYTF
. | . | TRBJ2-3 | TRBV11-2 | TGTGCCAGCAGACAGGGCGGGACTCCCCTTGATACGCAGTATTTT | CASRQGGTPLDTQYF